Shown below are 23 T cell receptor beta chains from a single sample sequenced in a study of response to subunit inactivated influenza vaccine. One entry per CDR3 protein results from TCRdb running MiXCR on the RT-PCR reads. The sample lists more than 600,000 distinct CDR3 sequences; around a sixth were seen once. The source material was PBMCs from blood, sampled more than 4 days after vaccination. The receptors derive from a man aged 45-65 years who received an inactivated influenza vaccine.

This clonotype was observed many times. At one boundary the junction diverges from the germline segment, which might be a read error. The chain is built from TRBV5-1 and TRBJ2-1; no firm D call. The CDR3 is 15 residues long. Looked up from germline, CDR1 is SGHRS and CDR2 is YFSETQ. CDR3 nucleotide sequence: TGTGCCAGCAGCTTAGGCCAGACCTCCTACAATGAGCAGTTCTTC. Its translation is CASSLGQTSYNEQFF. Using reference TRBV5-1 and TRBJ2-1 for the parts outside the CDR3, the full variable domain is KAGVTQTPRYLIKTRGQQVTLSCSPISGHRSVSWYQQTPGQGLQFLFEYFSETQRNKGNFPGRFSGRQFSNSRSEMNVSTLELGDSALYLCASSLGQTSYNEQFFGPGTRLTVL.

This clonotype appeared once. Here the CDR3 reads CSARLVGQNTGELFF. The CDR3 DNA follows: TGCAGTGCACGACTGGTAGGACAGAACACCGGGGAGCTGTTTTTT. The rearrangement uses TRBV20-1 and TRBJ2-2, with D possibly being TRBD1 (5 bases). The CDR3 has 15 amino acids. The V gene's germline CDR1 is DFQATT and CDR2 SNEGSKA (reference sequence). Trimming took 6 bases from V and 1 from J, leaving 15 bases between them.

The sample holds a few counts of this clonotype. This chain links TRBV7-2 with TRBJ1-2; TRBD1 might be the D (5 bases). The CDR3 has 15 amino acids. V lost 1 base and J lost 3, with 12 bases in between. Per the germline V gene, CDR1 is SGHTA and CDR2 is FQGNSA. CDR3 sequence (DNA): TGTGCCAGCAGCTTAGTGCAGGGATCGGACTATGGCTACACCTTC. This codes for CASSLVQGSDYGYTF.

The V and J genes are TRBV4-1 and TRBJ1-1; unclear D gene. CDR1 and CDR2 (germline): MGHRA, YSYEKL. The CDR3 spans 14 residues. Trimming pared 5 bases from V and 3 bases from J, leaving 13 bases between. The CDR3 coding sequence is TGCGCCAGCAGCTTGGCCGGGGAAGACACTGAAGCTTTCTTT. Encoded protein: CASSLAGEDTEAFF.

V and J are TRBV5-1 and TRBJ2-6; maybe TRBD1 (6 bases). The CDR3 is 19 residues long. Germline assignment: CDR1 SGHRS and CDR2 YFSETQ. V gave up 0 bases and J gave up 0 bases, with 16 bases separating them. DNA for the CDR3: TGCGCCAGCAGCTTGGCCTCAGGGGCTATCCTCTCTGGGGCCAACGTCCTGACTTTC. This gives the protein CASSLASGAILSGANVLTF.

V is TRBV18 and J is TRBJ1-1; D not certain. CDR1 is KGHSH and CDR2 is LQKENI in the germline V gene. V lost 2 bases and J lost 1, with 14 bases in between. The CDR3 is made up of 16 amino acids. CDR3 nucleotides: TGTGCCAGCTCACCAATGAGAGGGTACCAGAACACTGAAGCTTTCTTT. This encodes CASSPMRGYQNTEAFF.

Comments on this clonotype: Germline is not matched at one junction end, which may reflect a read error. The chain is built from TRBV29-1 and TRBJ1-4; possible D gene TRBD1, 5 bases. Germline V gene sequence: CDR1 SQVTM, CDR2 ANQGSEA. The CDR3 has 13 amino acids. As DNA, the CDR3 is TGCAGCGTTGGGGGGGTGGCTAATGACAAACTGTTTTTT. It is translated as CSVGGVANDKLFF.

This clonotype turned up a few times. The chain recombines TRBV15 with TRBJ2-7; TRBD1 is a possible D gene (5 bases). The germline gives CDR1 LNHNV, CDR2 YYDKDF (reference sequence). Trimming shortened V by 2 bases and J by 0 bases, and 17 bases separated the two germline ends. The CDR3 is made up of 17 amino acids. The CDR3 spells CATSRSPSQGLSYEQYF. The CDR3 DNA follows: TGTGCCACCAGCAGATCCCCGAGTCAGGGCCTCTCCTACGAGCAGTACTTC.

This clonotype was seen more than once but under ten times. The gene calls are TRBV5-1 and TRBJ2-7; possible D gene TRBD1, 6 bases. The germline gives CDR1 SGHRS, CDR2 YFSETQ. V was trimmed by 0 bases and J by 0 bases, leaving 10 bases between them. The CDR3 has 15 residues. The CDR3, as DNA: TGCGCCAGCAGCTTGGGCAGGGGCGTCTCCTACGAGCAGTACTTC. It codes for CASSLGRGVSYEQYF.

This chain connects TRBV9 to TRBJ2-5; D could derive from TRBD1 or TRBD2 (5 bases each). Germline V gene sequence: CDR1 SGDLS, CDR2 YYNGEE. Between the trimmed V and J ends, which lost 4 bases and 7 bases, there was a span of 20 bases. The CDR3 consists of 15 residues. As DNA, the CDR3 is TGTGCCAGCAGCCTTGACGGGGCCCCCCACGGGACCCAGTACTTC. It yields the protein CASSLDGAPHGTQYF.

The rearrangement uses TRBV20-1 and TRBJ1-5; TRBD1 might be the D (5 bases). Germline CDR1 is DFQATT and CDR2 is SNEGSKA (reference sequence). Trimming cost V 0 bases and J 1 base, with 13 bases left between them. The CDR3 spans 16 residues. CDR3 region: CSARDGDGLSNQPQHF. CDR3 bases: TGCAGTGCTAGAGACGGGGACGGTTTGAGCAATCAGCCCCAGCATTTT.

This clonotype was observed a few times. V is TRBV28 and J is TRBJ2-5; TRBD2 might be the D (6 bases). The CDR3 covers 13 residues. CDR1 MDHEN and CDR2 SYDVKM come from the germline V gene. The V gene lost 2 bases and the J gene lost 3 bases, with 7 bases spanning the gap. CDR3 region: CASSLRGKETQYF. CDR3 in DNA: TGTGCCAGCAGTTTACGGGGGAAAGAGACCCAGTACTTC. The complete variable domain, with remaining parts taken from reference TRBV28 and TRBJ2-5, reads DVKVTQSSRYLVKRTGEKVFLECVQDMDHENMFWYRQDPGLGLRLIYFSYDVKMKEKGDIPEGYSVSREKKERFSLILESASTNQTSMYLCASSLRGKETQYFGPGTRLLVL.

This clonotype was found many times. The CDR3 DNA sequence: TGTGCCAGCAGTCCAGCTGGGGAGCAGTACTTC. This gives the protein CASSPAGEQYF. The genes are TRBV6-2 or TRBV6-3 and TRBJ2-7; D gene uncertain. Trimming stripped 5 bases from V and 7 bases from J, with 9 bases between. The CDR3 is 11 amino acids. Per germline, CDR1 MNHEY and CDR2 SVGEGT.

The sample holds a few counts of this clonotype. This chain connects TRBV6-1 to TRBJ2-2; 11 nucleotides agree with TRBD2. Trimming removed 7 bases from V and 8 bases from J; junction bases left unmatched: 9. The CDR3 spans 15 residues. Germline CDR1 and CDR2: MNHNS and SASEGT. The CDR3, as DNA: TGTGCCAGCACCCCGCCGGGACTAGCGGCGGGGGAGCTGTTTTTT. Translation: CASTPPGLAAGELFF.

Only a few counts were recorded for this clonotype. The rearrangement joins TRBV18 to TRBJ2-1; D may match TRBD1 or TRBD2 (5 bases each). Germline-derived CDR1 and CDR2 are KGHSH and LQKENI. The V gene lost 6 bases and the J gene lost 1 base, with 16 bases spanning the gap. The CDR3 spans 16 residues. The CDR3, as DNA: TGTGCCAGCTCGGGACCTTCCACGGCTTCCTACAATGAGCAGTTCTTC. Its protein product is CASSGPSTASYNEQFF.

This clonotype was counted a few times. The V gene is TRBV6-2 or TRBV6-3, the J gene TRBJ2-7, with TRBD2 matching over 8 bases. The trim removed 0 bases at V and 1 base at J, leaving 17 bases unmatched. Germline CDR1 reads MNHEY; CDR2 reads SVGEGT. This CDR3 region has 20 residues. The CDR3 reads CASSYSIGTLAAGYSYEQYF. The CDR3 nucleotides read TGTGCCAGCAGTTACTCGATCGGAACACTAGCGGCTGGATATTCCTACGAGCAGTACTTC.

The chain recombines TRBV7-9 with TRBJ1-4; TRBD1 matches 7 bases. The length of the CDR3 is 15 residues. V shed 4 bases and J 5 bases; nucleotides not matched to a gene: 7. CDR1 is SEHNR, CDR2 FQNEAQ, per germline (reference sequence). The CDR3 bases are TGTGCCAGCAGCTCCACCCGGGACAGCAATGAAAAACTGTTTTTT. Translation gives CASSSTRDSNEKLFF.

The chain is built from TRBV5-6 and TRBJ2-1, with D perhaps TRBD2 (6 bases). V was clipped by 4 bases and J by 2 bases, with 16 bases between them. Germline V gives CDR1 SGHDT, CDR2 YYEEEE. The CDR3 is made up of 16 amino acids. CDR3 residues: CASSHGDWRPYNEQFF. In DNA, the CDR3 is TGTGCCAGCAGCCACGGGGACTGGCGCCCCTACAATGAGCAGTTCTTC.

CDR3 loop: CASSLTPGTSRQETQYF. DNA for the CDR3: TGTGCCAGCAGCTTGACCCCTGGGACAAGTCGACAAGAGACCCAGTACTTC. The J gene is TRBJ2-5, the V gene TRBV11-1; perhaps TRBD1 as D (6 bases). CDR3 size: 17 residues. Germline assignment: CDR1 SGHAT and CDR2 FQDESV (reference sequence). V lost 3 bases, J lost 2 bases, and 19 bases lay in between. Variable domain in full (rest from reference TRBV11-1 and TRBJ2-5): EAEVAQSPRYKITEKSQAVAFWCDPISGHATLYWYRQILGQGPELLVQFQDESVVDDSQLPKDRFSAERLKGVDSTLKIQPAELGDSAMYLCASSLTPGTSRQETQYFGPGTRLLVL.

This chain connects TRBV19 to TRBJ2-7; the D gene could be TRBD1 or TRBD2 (5 bases each). V shed 0 bases and J shed 6 bases, with 12 bases lying between them. Germline V CDR1 and CDR2: LNHDA, SQIVND (reference sequence). The CDR3 totals 14 residues. CDR3 DNA: TGTGCCAGTAGTATAGACTCAGGGAGTGGCGAGCAGTACTTC. The encoded protein is CASSIDSGSGEQYF.

The rearrangement joins TRBV10-3 to TRBJ2-2, with 8 bases that match TRBD1. The CDR3 has 17 residues. Germline CDR1 ENHRY, CDR2 SYGVKD. Unmatched junction bases numbered 9, after V lost 2 bases and J lost 4 bases. The CDR3, as DNA: TGTGCCATCAGTGAGAGTGGTCAGGGGGCGACCACCGGGGAGCTGTTTTTT. The encoded protein is CAISESGQGATTGELFF.

This clonotype was found once. The J gene is TRBJ1-2, the V gene TRBV4-1; D possibly corresponds to TRBD1 (5 bases). Trimming removed 0 bases at V and 8 bases at J, with 16 bases between. This CDR3 is 15 amino acids long. Germline V CDR1 and CDR2: MGHRA, YSYEKL. The CDR3 protein is CASSQDKGAGWGYTF. CDR3 in DNA: TGCGCCAGCAGCCAAGATAAAGGGGCCGGATGGGGCTACACCTTC.

This clonotype was counted between two and nine times. The CDR3 nucleotides read TGCGCCAGCAGCACGGGACAGGTTGACATTCAGTACTTC. This sequence encodes CASSTGQVDIQYF. This chain links TRBV5-1 with TRBJ2-4, with 8 bases fitting TRBD1. J was trimmed by 8 bases and V by 4 bases; bases with no gene match: 5. Germline V gene lookup returns CDR1 SGHRS and CDR2 YFSETQ. The CDR3 has 13 residues.